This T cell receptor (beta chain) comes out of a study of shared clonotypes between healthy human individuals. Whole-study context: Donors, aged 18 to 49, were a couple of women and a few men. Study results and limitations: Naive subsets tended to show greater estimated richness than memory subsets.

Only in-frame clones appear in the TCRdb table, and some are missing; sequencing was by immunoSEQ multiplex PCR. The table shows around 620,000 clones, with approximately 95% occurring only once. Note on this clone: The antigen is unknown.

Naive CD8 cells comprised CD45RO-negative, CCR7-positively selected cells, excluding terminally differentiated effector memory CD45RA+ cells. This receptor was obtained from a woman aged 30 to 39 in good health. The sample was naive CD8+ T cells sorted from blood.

The CDR3 DNA sequence: TGTGCCAGCACCCAGACCTACGAGCAGTACTTC. It specifies CASTQTYEQYF. V usage is TRBV2 and J usage is TRBJ2-7; no clear D. V lost 7 bases and J 2 bases, leaving 6 bases between the germline ends. The CDR3 has 11 residues. Germline CDR1 and CDR2: SNHLY and FYNNEI.